This T cell receptor (beta chain) was recovered during a study of shared clonotypes between healthy human individuals. Whole-study context: Donors were two women and a few men aged 18 to 49. CD8 memory received one plate per donor, CD8 naive two, CD4 memory three and CD4 naive three.

Germline V gene data show CDR1 as MDHEN and CDR2 as SYDVKM. V trimming: 5 bases; J trimming: 6 bases; junction bases outside the gene matches: 8. This CDR3 spans 14 amino acids. Each sample came from a Caucasian adult donor living in Nashville, Tennessee. Repertoires were generated with immunoSEQ multiplex PCR, while TCRdb's copy carries only in-frame clones and drops some. This sample has approximately 1.4 million clones; under 99% occur once, and the top ten carry roughly 0.4%. This clone was detected once. The target antigen is unknown. Points from the study as a whole: Shared across several donors were around 5% of the naive CD4 clonotypes.

This chain links TRBV28 with TRBJ2-7; TRBD1 agrees at 9 bases. Source material: naive CD4+ T cells sorted from blood. Subset specified: CD45RA+ positively selected. The source is a man aged 25 to 40 in good health. The CDR3 DNA follows: TGTGCCAGCAGTCTGACAGGGGGTCGGACCGAGCAGTACTTC. This gives the protein CASSLTGGRTEQYF.